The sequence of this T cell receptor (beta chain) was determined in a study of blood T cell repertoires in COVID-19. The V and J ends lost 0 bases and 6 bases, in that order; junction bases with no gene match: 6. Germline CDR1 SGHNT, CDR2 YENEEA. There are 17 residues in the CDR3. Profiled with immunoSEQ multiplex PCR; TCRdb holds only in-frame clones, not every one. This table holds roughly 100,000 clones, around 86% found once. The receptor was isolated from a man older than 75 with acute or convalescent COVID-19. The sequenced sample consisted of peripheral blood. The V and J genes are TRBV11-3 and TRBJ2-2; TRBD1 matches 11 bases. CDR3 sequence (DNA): TGTGCCAGCAGCTTAGAGCTCGGGACAGGGGGGTCCGGGGAGCTGTTTTTT. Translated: CASSLELGTGGSGELFF.